The following is a T cell receptor beta chain sequence with its context. This specimen comes from a study of shared clonotypes between healthy human individuals. Data came from immunoSEQ multiplex PCR; TCRdb stores just in-frame clones and leaves some out. Of over 300,000 clones listed, roughly 84% were seen once; the top ten hold around 15%. Trimming removed 5 bases from V and 3 bases from J, with 13 bases in between. The CDR3 covers 14 residues. Per the germline V gene, CDR1 is SEHNR and CDR2 is FQNEAQ (reference sequence). Every donor was a Caucasian adult from Nashville, Tennessee. The source material was memory CD8+ T cells sorted from blood. Noted subset: CD45RO+ cells pooled with CCR7-negative TemRA cells. The chain has TRBV7-9 and TRBJ1-2; the D is unclear. This sequence was found in a man between 18 and 29 years old in good health. In nucleotides, the CDR3 is TGTGCCAGCAGCCCCAGCTGGACGTACTATGGCTACACCTTC. Encoded protein: CASSPSWTYYGYTF.